The 24 T cell receptor beta chains reported below all come from one sample, sequenced in a study of type 1 and type 2 diabetes patients (TCRdb year 2016). The listed sequencing device is Illumina MiSeq. TCRbeta CDR3 amplification used genomic DNA from the sorted T cell subsets as template. The TCRbeta CDR3 region was amplified by multiplex PCR using 30 forward and 13 reverse primers. TCRdb itself trimmed the public reads at Q25 with fastp, ran MiXCR and retained productive beta chains. A single entry per CDR3 protein holds the most common genes and DNA from its merged rows. The table for this sample lists around 300,000 distinct CDR3 sequences; approximately 45% of them were counted only once. The ten largest clones capture approximately 15% of the sample. The sequenced sample was peripheral blood mononuclear cells (PBMCs). These receptors originate from a man younger than 35 with type 2 diabetes.

The V and J genes are TRBV6-5 and TRBJ1-2; no clear D gene. The V and J ends lost 4 bases and 6 bases respectively, with 12 bases between them. Germline values: CDR1 MNHEY, CDR2 SVGAGI. The CDR3 is made up of 13 amino acids. CDR3 nucleotide sequence: TGTGCCAGCAGTTTGCGGAAGGTGGATGGCTACACCTTC. It is translated as CASSLRKVDGYTF.

The chain employs TRBV7-9 and TRBJ1-5; the match to TRBD1 covers 7 bases. The CDR3 spans 23 residues. Germline lookup yields CDR1 SEHNR and CDR2 FQNEAQ (reference sequence). The ends lost 3 bases at V and 0 bases at J; junction bases unmatched: 26. The CDR3 nucleotides are TGTGCCAGCAGCTTGGGGACCGCTGGCACCTACGGACAGGTGGGCTATAGCAATCAGCCCCAGCATTTT. As protein: CASSLGTAGTYGQVGYSNQPQHF.

The chain is built from TRBV7-6 and TRBJ1-4; TRBD1 is a possible D gene (5 bases). CDR1 and CDR2 (germline): SGHVS, FNYEAQ. The CDR3 is 14 residues long. V was shortened by 2 bases and J by 7 bases, with 11 bases between the two germline ends. This CDR3 reads CASSLSRASEKLFF. CDR3 nucleotide sequence: TGTGCCAGCAGCTTATCCAGGGCTAGTGAAAAACTGTTTTTT.

This chain connects TRBV2 to TRBJ2-7, with TRBD1 matching over 12 bases. V was clipped by 7 bases and J by 5 bases; unmatched bases: 9. Germline lookup yields CDR1 SNHLY and CDR2 FYNNEI. CDR3 length: 15 amino acids. CDR3 nucleotides: TGTGCCAGCAAAAAACCGGGACAGGGGGCGGACGAGCAGTACTTC. Protein product: CASKKPGQGADEQYF.

The chain combines TRBV14 with TRBJ2-5, with 10 bases aligning to TRBD2. Germline-derived CDR1 and CDR2 are SGHDN and FVKESK. V lost 1 base and J lost 5; bases outside the gene matches: 7. CDR3 length: 16 residues. CDR3 nucleotides: TGTGCCAGCAGCCAAGTCAGCGGGGGGGCCTGGGAGACCCAGTACTTC. Amino acids: CASSQVSGGAWETQYF. The full variable domain, rest sourced from reference TRBV14 and TRBJ2-5, is EAGVTQFPSHSVIEKGQTVTLRCDPISGHDNLYWYRRVMGKEIKFLLHFVKESKQDESGMPNNRFLAERTGGTYSTLKVQPAELEDSGVYFCASSQVSGGAWETQYFGPGTRLLVL.

This clonotype has only a few counts. The V call is TRBV19, the J call TRBJ2-7, with 7 bases aligning to TRBD1. The CDR3 runs to 12 residues. Germline values: CDR1 LNHDA, CDR2 SQIVND (reference sequence). The V and J ends lost 9 bases and 0 bases, in that order; junction bases with no gene match: 2. The CDR3 protein is CASKGASYEQYF. CDR3 nucleotides: TGTGCCAGCAAGGGGGCCTCCTACGAGCAGTACTTC.

The chain is built from TRBV10-3 and TRBJ2-5; D gene uncertain. The CDR3 consists of 13 residues. CDR1 and CDR2 from the germline V gene are ENHRY and SYGVKD. V gave up 4 bases and J gave up 4 bases, with 10 bases separating them. The CDR3 DNA follows: TGTGCCATCAGTGCGGAGCGATCAGAGACCCAGTACTTC. Translation gives CAISAERSETQYF.

The chain combines TRBV28 with TRBJ2-7, with 9 bases lining up with TRBD2. V shed 6 bases, J shed 3 bases, and the junction held 9 bases outside the gene matches. The CDR3 extends over 15 amino acids. In germline, CDR1 is MDHEN, CDR2 SYDVKM. In DNA, the CDR3 is TGTGCCAGCAGCCTTCCAGGCGGGAGGGACTACGAGCAGTACTTC. Amino acids: CASSLPGGRDYEQYF. The whole variable domain, filled in from reference TRBV28 and TRBJ2-7, reads DVKVTQSSRYLVKRTGEKVFLECVQDMDHENMFWYRQDPGLGLRLIYFSYDVKMKEKGDIPEGYSVSREKKERFSLILESASTNQTSMYLCASSLPGGRDYEQYFGPGTRLTVT.

This sequence joins TRBV29-1 and TRBJ1-4; no definite D call. The CDR3 totals 12 residues. Germline-derived CDR1 and CDR2 are SQVTM and ANQGSEA. Trimming pared 6 bases from V and 8 bases from J, leaving 13 bases between. The DNA for the CDR3 is TGCAGCGTGACGGAGGCGGAAGAAAAACTGTTTTTT. Encoded protein: CSVTEAEEKLFF.

This chain joins TRBV5-4 and TRBJ1-1; no firm D call. The length of the CDR3 is 19 residues. The germline V gene encodes CDR1 SGHNT and CDR2 YYREEE (reference sequence). The ends were cut back, 0 bases at V and 3 bases at J, with 24 bases in the middle. Here the CDR3 reads CASSLAKSLYRQEDTEAFF. CDR3 nucleotide sequence: TGTGCCAGCAGCTTGGCCAAGTCCCTTTATAGGCAGGAGGACACTGAAGCTTTCTTT.

This clonotype was picked up a small number of times. The CDR3 bases are TGCAGTGTTCAGTCCCGGGACAGGAGCACAGATACGCAGTATTTT. It specifies CSVQSRDRSTDTQYF. This sequence joins TRBV20-1 and TRBJ2-3, with 8 nucleotides matching TRBD1. The CDR3 sequence is 15 residues long. Looked up from germline, CDR1 is DFQATT and CDR2 is SNEGSKA (reference sequence). The V gene end was trimmed by 7 bases and the J gene end by 0 bases; junction bases not matched to a gene: 9.

V usage is TRBV7-9 and J usage is TRBJ1-1; D might be TRBD1 (5 bases). CDR1 and CDR2 (germline): SEHNR, FQNEAQ (reference sequence). V gave up 1 base and J gave up 11 bases, with 11 bases separating them. There are 12 residues in the CDR3. CDR3: CASSLVEGLAFF. CDR3 bases: TGTGCCAGCAGCTTAGTGGAGGGGCTGGCTTTCTTT.

In its sample, this clonotype was seen a few times. The chain links TRBV7-6 to TRBJ2-2; either TRBD1 or TRBD2 may fit D (5 bases each). V lost 6 bases, J lost 6 bases, and 14 bases lay in between. This CDR3 has 14 residues. Germline V CDR1 and CDR2: SGHVS, FNYEAQ. CDR3 sequence (DNA): TGTGCCAGCAGGACGTTAATGGGGGCCGGGGAGCTGTTTTTT. Translation: CASRTLMGAGELFF.

J is TRBJ1-1 and V is TRBV5-1; D might be TRBD1 (5 bases). The CDR3 is 15 amino acids. Trimming shortened V by 2 bases and J by 4 bases, and 15 bases separated the two germline ends. The germline V gene encodes CDR1 SGHRS and CDR2 YFSETQ. This CDR3 reads CASSFYSQGVTEAFF. The CDR3 coding sequence is TGCGCCAGCAGCTTTTATAGCCAGGGAGTCACTGAAGCTTTCTTT.

This clonotype was detected only a few times. This chain uses TRBV19 with TRBJ2-6, with a weak D call TRBD1 (6 bases). Trimming pared 5 bases from V and 2 bases from J, leaving 10 bases between. Germline CDR1 reads LNHDA; CDR2 reads SQIVND (reference sequence). The CDR3 totals 15 residues. The CDR3, as DNA: TGTGCCAGTAGTCACTACAGGGCTGGGGCCAACGTCCTGACTTTC. It is translated as CASSHYRAGANVLTF.

This clonotype was detected a few times. The J gene is TRBJ1-1, the V gene TRBV15, with TRBD1 as a possible D gene (5 bases). V lost 4 bases to trimming and J lost 4 bases, with 13 bases between them. The germline CDR1 and CDR2 sequences are LNHNV and YYDKDF (reference sequence). The CDR3 consists of 14 residues. The DNA of the CDR3 is TGTGCCACCAGCACGGGGCTTTCGGGCACTGAAGCTTTCTTT. Translated: CATSTGLSGTEAFF.

This clonotype showed up just a few times. This chain links TRBV5-1 with TRBJ1-2; D gene uncertain. V was cut by 0 bases and J by 1 base, with 13 bases left in between. The CDR3 is 16 residues long. CDR1 and CDR2 from the germline V gene are SGHRS and YFSETQ. The CDR3 nucleotides read TGCGCCAGCAGCTTGGCCCTAGGCAACTATAACTATGGCTACACCTTC. This encodes CASSLALGNYNYGYTF.

The J gene is TRBJ2-5, the V gene TRBV2, with D maybe TRBD1 (5 bases). Germline V gives CDR1 SNHLY, CDR2 FYNNEI. Between the trimmed V and J ends, which lost 4 bases and 4 bases, there was a span of 13 bases. The CDR3 loop spans 14 amino acids. CDR3 nucleotides: TGTGCCAGCAGTGGCAGGCAAAGGGGAGAGACCCAGTACTTC. Amino acid sequence: CASSGRQRGETQYF.

V is TRBV7-2 and J is TRBJ1-4; possible D gene TRBD1, 6 bases. The CDR3 has 15 residues. The V gene lost 3 bases and the J gene lost 8 bases, with 16 bases spanning the gap. CDR1 is SGHTA and CDR2 is FQGNSA in the germline V gene. The CDR3: CASSLRGQGREKLFF. The DNA of the CDR3 is TGTGCCAGCAGCTTGCGGGGACAAGGCAGAGAAAAACTGTTTTTT.

The chain carries TRBV19 and TRBJ1-2, with no clear D. V was clipped by 0 bases and J by 4 bases, with 9 bases between them. Germline CDR1 LNHDA, CDR2 SQIVND (reference sequence). The CDR3 covers 14 residues. The CDR3 protein is CASSIDKGSYGYTF. The CDR3 DNA is TGTGCCAGTAGTATAGACAAGGGCAGCTATGGCTACACCTTC.

The V and J genes are TRBV4-1 and TRBJ2-1; 10 bases match TRBD2. V lost 0 bases, J lost 5 bases, and 4 bases stayed unmatched. This CDR3 spans 16 amino acids. Germline-derived CDR1 and CDR2 are MGHRA and YSYEKL. CDR3 residues: CASSQDVLAGDNEQFF. DNA of the CDR3: TGCGCCAGCAGCCAAGATGTTCTAGCGGGAGACAATGAGCAGTTCTTC.

Note on this clonotype: The junction shows a germline mismatch at one end, possibly a read error. The chain carries TRBV9 and TRBJ1-1; D unclear. CDR1 SGDLS and CDR2 YYNGEE come from the germline V gene. The CDR3 covers 15 residues. The CDR3 sequence is CASSVYDGANTEAFF. CDR3 bases: TGTGCTAGCAGCGTTTACGACGGAGCCAACACTGAAGCTTTCTTT.

V gene TRBV19 combines with J gene TRBJ1-1; 8 bases match TRBD1. Per the germline V gene, CDR1 is LNHDA and CDR2 is SQIVND (reference sequence). V shed 7 bases and J 6 bases; nucleotides not matched to a gene: 4. The length of the CDR3 is 12 residues. Here the CDR3 DNA reads TGTGCCAGTACGGACAGGGCGGCTGAAGCTTTCTTT. This sequence encodes CASTDRAAEAFF.

Remarks on this clonotype: As the CDR3 is not closed by the conserved phenylalanine or tryptophan, this likely results from a read error. The chain couples TRBV27 to TRBJ2-5, with TRBD2 matching 8 bases. The CDR3 has 15 amino acids. The germline CDR1 and CDR2 sequences are MNHEY and SMNVEV (reference sequence). Here the CDR3 DNA reads TGTGCCACCAGTGACATACTAGCGGACCAAGAGACCCAGTACCTC. Its translation is CATSDILADQETQYL.